The entry below gives a single T cell receptor (beta chain) sequence along with its context. Its antigen is currently unknown. A multiplex PCR was run with 60 Vbeta primers and 13 Jbeta primers. Clones were sequenced by immunoSEQ multiplex PCR, and TCRdb holds only the in-frame ones, with some missing. The table shows around 90,000 clones, with around 84% occurring only once. The data originate from a study of cytomegalovirus exposure and HLA in healthy donors. Study findings and constraints: One variant, a missense change in DCLRE1C, was linked in a later analysis to TCR beta V- and J-gene trimming. Later analysis suggested most CMV-associated TCR beta chains were HLA-restricted. Fewer N-insertions than the roughly 600-donor mean were reportedly shown by an Asian-associated ancestry cluster in a later analysis.

Samples came from healthy bone marrow donors. This CDR3 region has 14 residues. V was pared by 5 bases and J by 7 bases, with 17 bases between. Germline V gives CDR1 LNHNV, CDR2 YYDKDF (reference sequence). Sequenced sample: PBMCs. The V gene is TRBV15, the J gene TRBJ2-5; a weak D match, TRBD2 (6 bases). The TCR originated in a man aged 35-49 years in good health and CMV-seropositive. The CDR3 DNA reads as TGTGCCACCAGCGGGGGACTTTTGGGTGGGACCCAGTACTTC. It is translated as CATSGGLLGGTQYF.